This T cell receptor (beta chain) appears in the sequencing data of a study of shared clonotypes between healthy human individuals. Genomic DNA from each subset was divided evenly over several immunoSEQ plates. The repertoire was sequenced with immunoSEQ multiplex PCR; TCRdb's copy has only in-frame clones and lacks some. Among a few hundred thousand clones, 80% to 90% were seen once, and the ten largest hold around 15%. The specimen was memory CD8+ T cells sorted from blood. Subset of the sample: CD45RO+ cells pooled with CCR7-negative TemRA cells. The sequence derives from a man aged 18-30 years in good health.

The CDR3 sequence: CASSPGMGQGYGYTF. DNA for the CDR3: TGTGCCAGCAGTCCCGGGATGGGCCAGGGATATGGCTACACCTTC. The chain couples TRBV27 to TRBJ1-2, with D perhaps matching TRBD1 (5 bases). The germline CDR1 and CDR2 sequences are MNHEY and SMNVEV (reference sequence). Trimming took off 5 bases at V and 5 bases at J, with 18 bases between the two ends. There are 15 residues in the CDR3.